A selection of T cell receptor beta chains follows, all from one sample in a study of blood T cell repertoires in COVID-19. Using immunoSEQ multiplex PCR, the repertoire was profiled, and TCRdb retains in-frame clones only, with some absent. The sample gives hundreds of thousands of clones, about 88% of which show up once; around 0.91% is in the top ten. The sequenced sample consisted of peripheral blood. These receptors all stem from a woman aged 40 to 50 who had recovered from COVID-19. Both conserved end residues are part of each CDR3. Each record gives: clone size, D gene, V gene, CDR3 length, J gene, CDR3 protein, CDR3 DNA. The D gene is left open where the match is weak. Clone size is not always given. Where it is, it says once, few, many or a class for expanded clones.

size: NA; D: NA; V: TRBV30; length: 11; J: TRBJ1-1; CDR3: CAWSGAPEAFF; DNA: TGTGCCTGGAGTGGGGCCCCTGAAGCTTTCTTT
size: NA; D: NA; V: TRBV6-5; length: 15; J: TRBJ1-2; CDR3: CASSYGGRANYGYTF; DNA: TGTGCCAGCAGTTACGGGGGGAGAGCTAACTATGGCTACACCTTC
size: NA; D: TRBD2; V: TRBV29-1; length: 13; J: TRBJ2-3; CDR3: CSANSGSTDTQYF; DNA: TGCAGCGCAAATAGCGGGAGCACAGATACGCAGTATTTT
size: NA; D: TRBD2; V: TRBV7-9; length: 14; J: TRBJ2-1; CDR3: CASSLVGGYNEQFF; DNA: TGTGCCAGCAGCTTAGTCGGGGGGTACAATGAGCAGTTCTTC
size: NA; D: NA; V: TRBV19; length: 13; J: TRBJ1-2; CDR3: CASIRSGRHGYTF; DNA: TGTGCCAGTATTCGCTCAGGGAGGCATGGCTACACCTTC
size: once; D: NA; V: TRBV30; length: 11; J: TRBJ2-1; CDR3: CAWSVLHEQFF; DNA: TGTGCCTGGAGTGTACTCCATGAGCAGTTCTTC
size: NA; D: TRBD2; V: TRBV6-2/TRBV6-3; length: 16; J: TRBJ2-2; CDR3: CASSPLPLAGAGELFF; DNA: TGTGCCAGCAGCCCCCTTCCCCTAGCGGGAGCCGGGGAGCTGTTTTTT
size: NA; D: TRBD1; V: TRBV6-2/TRBV6-3; length: 16; J: TRBJ2-3; CDR3: CASSPGYRGRIDTQYF; DNA: TGTGCCAGCAGCCCCGGCTACAGGGGGCGAATAGATACGCAGTATTTT
size: NA; D: TRBD2; V: TRBV5-1; length: 18; J: TRBJ2-5; CDR3: CASSTGLAGAPESETQYF; DNA: TGCGCCAGCAGCACGGGACTAGCGGGAGCTCCCGAATCGGAGACCCAGTACTTC
size: NA; D: NA; V: TRBV7-9; length: 11; J: TRBJ2-5; CDR3: CASSPEGTQYF; DNA: TGTGCCAGCAGCCCCGAGGGGACCCAGTACTTC
size: NA; D: NA; V: TRBV9; length: 16; J: TRBJ2-3; CDR3: CASSVVPSPRTDTQYF; DNA: TGTGCCAGCAGCGTAGTACCTAGCCCTCGCACAGATACGCAGTATTTT
size: once; D: TRBD2; V: TRBV19; length: 17; J: TRBJ2-1; CDR3: CASSTRPTSGVYNEQFF; DNA: TGTGCCAGTAGTACCCGCCCGACTAGCGGGGTCTACAATGAGCAGTTCTTC
size: NA; D: TRBD2; V: TRBV7-6; length: 19; J: TRBJ2-5; CDR3: CASSLEGGRLAATQETQYF; DNA: TGTGCCAGCAGCTTAGAAGGGGGGCGACTAGCGGCCACACAAGAGACCCAGTACTTC
size: NA; D: NA; V: TRBV5-5; length: 11; J: TRBJ2-1; CDR3: CASSPSNEQFF; DNA: TGTGCCAGCAGCCCCTCCAATGAGCAGTTCTTC
size: NA; D: NA; V: TRBV3-1/TRBV3-2; length: 15; J: TRBJ1-2; CDR3: CASSQEGRSLYGYTF; DNA: TGTGCCAGCAGCCAAGAGGGCAGATCCCTCTATGGCTACACCTTC
size: once; D: NA; V: TRBV21-1; length: 18; J: TRBJ2-1; CDR3: CASRPRQEGTAAHNEQFF; DNA: TGTGCCAGCAGGCCCCGGCAGGAGGGGACCGCGGCACACAATGAGCAGTTCTTC
size: NA; D: NA; V: TRBV19; length: 16; J: TRBJ2-3; CDR3: CASRRGGGSPTDTQYF; DNA: TGTGCCAGTAGAAGGGGGGGCGGGAGCCCCACAGATACGCAGTATTTT
size: NA; D: TRBD1; V: TRBV29-1; length: 14; J: TRBJ1-1; CDR3: CSTTTGTANTEAFF; DNA: TGCAGCACTACAACCGGGACAGCCAACACTGAAGCTTTCTTT
size: NA; D: TRBD2; V: TRBV11-3; length: 13; J: TRBJ2-1; CDR3: CASSAGGVNEQFF; DNA: TGTGCCAGCAGCGCGGGGGGGGTGAATGAGCAGTTCTTC
size: NA; D: NA; V: TRBV6-2/TRBV6-3; length: 16; J: TRBJ1-5; CDR3: CASSYSRRGSNQPQHF; DNA: TGTGCCAGCAGTTACTCGAGGAGGGGTAGCAATCAGCCCCAGCATTTT
size: NA; D: NA; V: TRBV19; length: 14; J: TRBJ2-7; CDR3: CASSIDPGHYEQYF; DNA: TGTGCCAGTAGTATAGATCCGGGACACTACGAGCAGTACTTC
size: NA; D: TRBD2; V: TRBV18; length: 15; J: TRBJ2-7; CDR3: CASSREGGSPYEQYF; DNA: TGTGCCAGCTCACGGGAGGGCGGGAGCCCCTACGAGCAGTACTTC
size: NA; D: TRBD2; V: TRBV25-1; length: 16; J: TRBJ2-3; CDR3: CASSGGSGGPTDTQYF; DNA: TGTGCCAGCAGTGGGGGAAGCGGGGGTCCCACAGATACGCAGTATTTT
size: NA; D: NA; V: TRBV12-5; length: 14; J: TRBJ2-1; CDR3: CASRGAPEYNEQFF; DNA: TGTGCTAGCCGTGGGGCCCCAGAGTACAATGAGCAGTTCTTC
size: NA; D: NA; V: TRBV7-9; length: 12; J: TRBJ2-1; CDR3: CASSRDYNEQFF; DNA: TGTGCCAGCAGCCGGGACTACAATGAGCAGTTCTTC
size: NA; D: NA; V: TRBV7-2; length: 15; J: TRBJ1-6; CDR3: CASSLKWGGGSPLHF; DNA: TGTGCCAGCAGCTTAAAGTGGGGGGGTGGTTCACCCCTCCACTTT
size: NA; D: NA; V: TRBV4-3; length: 16; J: TRBJ2-2; CDR3: CASSQDSARGTGELFF; DNA: TGCGCCAGCAGCCAAGATAGCGCCCGCGGCACCGGGGAGCTGTTTTTT
size: NA; D: TRBD2; V: TRBV5-4; length: 16; J: TRBJ2-1; CDR3: CASSMGGTSGHNEQFF; DNA: TGTGCCAGCAGCATGGGGGGGACTAGCGGACACAATGAGCAGTTCTTC
size: NA; D: NA; V: TRBV3-1/TRBV3-2; length: 14; J: TRBJ1-1; CDR3: CASSQVRGGTEAFF; DNA: TGTGCCAGCAGCCAGGTCAGGGGCGGGACTGAAGCTTTCTTT
size: NA; D: NA; V: TRBV19; length: 14; J: TRBJ2-7; CDR3: CASARETGAYEQYF; DNA: TGTGCCAGCGCGCGGGAGACAGGGGCCTACGAGCAGTACTTC
size: NA; D: NA; V: TRBV28; length: 14; J: TRBJ2-1; CDR3: CASRKIGSFWEQFF; DNA: TGTGCCAGCAGGAAGATCGGGAGTTTCTGGGAGCAGTTCTTC
size: NA; D: TRBD1; V: TRBV7-9; length: 15; J: TRBJ1-3; CDR3: CASTVSTGAGTAIYF; DNA: TGTGCCAGCACCGTCTCGACCGGGGCGGGGACAGCCATATATTTT
size: NA; D: NA; V: TRBV15; length: 17; J: TRBJ1-1; CDR3: CATSRDRKDRPNTEAFF; DNA: TGTGCCACCAGCAGAGATCGTAAGGACAGACCGAACACTGAAGCTTTCTTT
size: NA; D: NA; V: TRBV6-6; length: 15; J: TRBJ2-6; CDR3: CASTSGVPGANVLTF; DNA: TGTGCCAGCACCTCCGGGGTGCCTGGGGCCAACGTCCTGACTTTC
size: once; D: TRBD1; V: TRBV18; length: 15; J: TRBJ1-2; CDR3: CASSPQGRGLSGYTF; DNA: TGTGCCAGCTCCCCACAGGGCAGGGGGCTTAGTGGCTACACCTTC
size: NA; D: NA; V: TRBV6-6; length: 11; J: TRBJ1-5; CDR3: CASRGGQPQHF; DNA: TGTGCCAGCCGGGGAGGGCAGCCCCAGCATTTT
size: NA; D: NA; V: TRBV7-2; length: 16; J: TRBJ2-6; CDR3: CASSHRRDSGANVLTF; DNA: TGTGCCAGCAGCCACCGTCGGGACTCTGGGGCCAACGTCCTGACTTTC
size: NA; D: TRBD1; V: TRBV18; length: 14; J: TRBJ2-7; CDR3: CASSPGQGAYEQYF; DNA: TGTGCCAGCTCGCCGGGACAGGGGGCGTACGAGCAGTACTTC
size: once; D: TRBD1; V: TRBV5-1; length: 14; J: TRBJ2-5; CDR3: CASSPRTGWETQYF; DNA: TGCGCCAGCAGCCCAAGGACAGGGTGGGAGACCCAGTACTTC
size: NA; D: TRBD1; V: TRBV29-1; length: 16; J: TRBJ1-1; CDR3: CSVAGTGGPGKTEAFF; DNA: TGCAGCGTAGCCGGGACAGGGGGCCCCGGGAAGACTGAAGCTTTCTTT
size: NA; D: TRBD2; V: TRBV19; length: 15; J: TRBJ2-1; CDR3: CATSPTSGGYNEQFF; DNA: TGTGCCACGTCCCCAACTAGCGGGGGCTACAATGAGCAGTTCTTC
size: NA; D: NA; V: TRBV30; length: 10; J: TRBJ2-1; CDR3: CAWGGAKQFF; DNA: TGTGCCTGGGGGGGGGCCAAGCAGTTCTTC
size: NA; D: NA; V: TRBV5-4; length: 15; J: TRBJ1-4; CDR3: CASSSQGPTNEKLFF; DNA: TGTGCCAGCAGCTCACAGGGCCCAACTAATGAAAAACTGTTTTTT
size: NA; D: NA; V: TRBV28; length: 14; J: TRBJ2-2; CDR3: CASSWGGTAGELFF; DNA: TGTGCCAGCAGTTGGGGGGGCACGGCCGGGGAGCTGTTTTTT
size: NA; D: TRBD1; V: TRBV6-1; length: 14; J: TRBJ1-4; CDR3: CASRPGGPGEKLFF; DNA: TGTGCCAGCAGACCAGGGGGGCCAGGAGAAAAACTGTTTTTT
size: few; D: NA; V: TRBV5-5; length: 15; J: TRBJ2-5; CDR3: CASSPALPRGETQYF; DNA: TGTGCCAGCAGCCCCGCCCTACCCCGGGGAGAGACCCAGTACTTC
size: NA; D: TRBD1; V: TRBV30; length: 15; J: TRBJ2-6; CDR3: CAAPRGPSGANVLTF; DNA: TGTGCCGCACCCAGGGGGCCCTCTGGGGCCAACGTCCTGACTTTC
size: NA; D: TRBD2; V: TRBV6-2/TRBV6-3; length: 14; J: TRBJ2-3; CDR3: CASSYGLATDTQYF; DNA: TGTGCCAGCAGTTACGGACTAGCCACAGATACGCAGTATTTT